The clone carrying this TCR beta chain appeared many times. The CDR3 spans 18 residues. The V gene end was trimmed by 0 bases and the J gene end by 0 bases; junction bases not matched to a gene: 7. Germline CDR1 and CDR2: ENHRY and SYGVKD. A single record per CDR3 protein comes from TCRdb applying MiXCR to the RT-PCR reads. The sample lists about 680,000 distinct CDR3 sequences, approximately 15% occurring once. V gene TRBV10-3 combines with J gene TRBJ2-3; the match to TRBD2 covers 9 bases. The sequenced material came from memory CD4+ T cells from blood. This receptor was obtained from a female donor in good health, serving as a healthy control. CDR3 sequence reads: CAISESFPSGTSTDTQYF. The CDR3 DNA sequence: TGTGCCATCAGTGAGTCTTTCCCTAGCGGGACTAGCACAGATACGCAGTATTTT.